A selection of T cell receptor beta chains follows, all from one sample in a study of regulatory T cells in long-lasting Graves disease. Using its own MiXCR run on the multiplex PCR reads, TCRdb lists one record per CDR3 protein. The sample includes approximately 400,000 distinct CDR3 sequences, under 15% of them seen just once. The same specimen was also included in a second study, on T cells in Graves' hyperthyroidism and ophthalmopathy.

Sequenced here: peripheral blood mononuclear cells (PBMCs), sampled at new diagnosis, from a patient treated with antithyroid drugs. Receptors were obtained from a woman aged 25-40 years with Graves disease. Each CDR3 is given with its conserved first and last residue. Fields, in order: J gene, D gene, V gene, clone size, CDR3 protein, CDR3 DNA. A D gene is named only where the DNA matches it firmly. Clone size is given for some rows only: seen once, a few or many times, or a class if the clone is expanded.

j_call: TRBJ1-1
d_call: NA
v_call: TRBV11-1
clone_size: many
cdr3_aa: CASSLALGSDEAFF
cdr3_nt: TGTGCCAGCAGCTTAGCGCTAGGATCTGATGAAGCTTTCTTT

j_call: TRBJ1-2
d_call: NA
v_call: TRBV2
clone_size: once
cdr3_aa: CASRGSGGGSLYGYTF
cdr3_nt: TGTGCCAGCCGCGGATCGGGGGGCGGAAGCCTCTATGGCTACACCTTC

j_call: TRBJ2-3
d_call: NA
v_call: TRBV19
clone_size: NA
cdr3_aa: CASRVAGASTDTQYF
cdr3_nt: TGTGCCAGTAGGGTGGCGGGGGCCAGCACAGATACGCAGTATTTT

j_call: TRBJ2-3
d_call: TRBD2
v_call: TRBV27
clone_size: NA
cdr3_aa: CASSGAGVTDTQYF
cdr3_nt: TGTGCCAGCAGTGGAGCGGGAGTAACAGATACGCAGTATTTT

j_call: TRBJ2-2
d_call: TRBD2
v_call: TRBV30
clone_size: NA
cdr3_aa: CAWSKLAIGAGELFF
cdr3_nt: TGTGCCTGGAGTAAACTAGCGATAGGGGCCGGGGAGCTGTTTTTT

j_call: TRBJ2-7
d_call: TRBD1
v_call: TRBV28
clone_size: NA
cdr3_aa: CASRVTGGLNSYEQYF
cdr3_nt: TGTGCCAGCAGGGTGACAGGGGGCCTTAACTCCTACGAGCAGTACTTC

j_call: TRBJ2-5
d_call: TRBD2
v_call: TRBV9
clone_size: NA
cdr3_aa: CVSSPLGLAGGETQYF
cdr3_nt: TGTGTCAGCAGTCCCTTAGGACTAGCGGGAGGTGAGACCCAGTACTTC

j_call: TRBJ2-1
d_call: NA
v_call: TRBV12-3/TRBV12-4
clone_size: NA
cdr3_aa: CASSDLADEQFF
cdr3_nt: TGTGCCAGCAGCGACCTAGCCGATGAGCAGTTCTTC

j_call: TRBJ2-7
d_call: TRBD1
v_call: TRBV29-1
clone_size: many
cdr3_aa: CSVQGVSYEQYF
cdr3_nt: TGCAGCGTGCAGGGGGTCTCCTACGAGCAGTACTTC

j_call: TRBJ1-2
d_call: NA
v_call: TRBV19
clone_size: NA
cdr3_aa: CASLGPNYGYTF
cdr3_nt: TGTGCCAGCCTTGGACCGAACTATGGCTACACCTTC

j_call: TRBJ2-1
d_call: NA
v_call: TRBV7-3
clone_size: NA
cdr3_aa: CASSQRGRTDHEQFF
cdr3_nt: TGTGCCAGCAGCCAAAGGGGGAGAACGGACCATGAGCAGTTCTTC

j_call: TRBJ1-6
d_call: NA
v_call: TRBV30
clone_size: NA
cdr3_aa: CAWSTTVNPLHF
cdr3_nt: TGTGCCTGGAGTACGACCGTCAATCCCCTCCACTTT

j_call: TRBJ1-2
d_call: TRBD1
v_call: TRBV6-5
clone_size: many
cdr3_aa: CASSYHQTGWYGYTF
cdr3_nt: TGTGCCAGCAGTTACCATCAGACAGGGTGGTATGGCTACACCTTC

j_call: TRBJ2-1
d_call: NA
v_call: TRBV11-2
clone_size: many
cdr3_aa: CASSPEAPSYSYNEQFF
cdr3_nt: TGTGCCAGCAGCCCCGAGGCTCCGTCGTATTCCTACAATGAGCAGTTCTTC

j_call: TRBJ2-7
d_call: NA
v_call: TRBV5-1
clone_size: NA
cdr3_aa: CASSVGQTSPSEQYF
cdr3_nt: TGCGCCAGCAGCGTAGGACAAACCTCCCCATCCGAGCAGTACTTC

j_call: TRBJ2-3
d_call: NA
v_call: TRBV9
clone_size: NA
cdr3_aa: CASSEIGGTQYF
cdr3_nt: TGTGCCAGCAGCGAAATAGGGGGGACGCAGTATTTT

j_call: TRBJ1-1
d_call: NA
v_call: TRBV28
clone_size: few
cdr3_aa: CASRPGTANTEAFF
cdr3_nt: TGTGCCAGCAGGCCAGGGACTGCGAACACTGAAGCTTTCTTT

j_call: TRBJ1-4
d_call: NA
v_call: TRBV4-1
clone_size: many
cdr3_aa: CASSQGSQVSGEWRATNEKLFF
cdr3_nt: TGCGCCAGCAGCCAGGGAAGTCAGGTTTCCGGGGAGTGGAGGGCAACTAATGAAAAACTGTTTTTT

j_call: TRBJ2-1
d_call: NA
v_call: TRBV9
clone_size: few
cdr3_aa: CASSLDGSYNEQFF
cdr3_nt: TGTGCCAGCAGTCTTGACGGATCCTACAATGAGCAGTTCTTC

j_call: TRBJ2-1
d_call: TRBD1
v_call: TRBV4-2
clone_size: many
cdr3_aa: CASSQDGQGSFDNEQFF
cdr3_nt: TGTGCCAGCAGCCAAGATGGACAGGGGTCGTTTGACAATGAGCAGTTCTTC

j_call: TRBJ2-3
d_call: NA
v_call: TRBV4-1
clone_size: few
cdr3_aa: CASSHPTRPPEWTDTQYF
cdr3_nt: TGCGCCAGCAGCCACCCCACGAGGCCCCCCGAATGGACAGATACGCAGTATTTT

j_call: TRBJ2-3
d_call: TRBD1
v_call: TRBV6-5
clone_size: few
cdr3_aa: CASSSTGTGVTDTQYF
cdr3_nt: TGTGCCAGCAGTTCCACCGGGACAGGGGTCACAGATACGCAGTATTTT

j_call: TRBJ2-3
d_call: NA
v_call: TRBV20-1
clone_size: few
cdr3_aa: CSAESGLPIDTQYF
cdr3_nt: TGCAGTGCTGAATCGGGACTGCCTATTGATACGCAGTATTTT

j_call: TRBJ1-1
d_call: TRBD1
v_call: TRBV6-2/TRBV6-3
clone_size: many
cdr3_aa: CASSFDRGPTEAFF
cdr3_nt: TGTGCCAGCAGTTTCGACAGGGGGCCCACTGAAGCTTTCTTT

j_call: TRBJ2-2
d_call: NA
v_call: TRBV6-1
clone_size: many
cdr3_aa: CASSPHLPGGPAGELFF
cdr3_nt: TGTGCCAGCAGTCCACACCTCCCGGGCGGACCGGCCGGGGAGCTGTTTTTT

j_call: TRBJ1-4
d_call: NA
v_call: TRBV18
clone_size: many
cdr3_aa: CASSRQDDRKLFF
cdr3_nt: TGTGCCAGCTCACGCCAGGACGATAGAAAACTGTTTTTT

j_call: TRBJ2-1
d_call: NA
v_call: TRBV14
clone_size: NA
cdr3_aa: CASGSQGGNEQFF
cdr3_nt: TGTGCCAGCGGTTCACAGGGCGGCAATGAGCAGTTCTTC

j_call: TRBJ1-6
d_call: NA
v_call: TRBV18
clone_size: many
cdr3_aa: CASSIVLGGVNNSPLHF
cdr3_nt: TGTGCCAGCTCAATCGTCCTAGGAGGCGTTAATAATTCACCCCTCCACTTT

j_call: TRBJ1-1
d_call: NA
v_call: TRBV6-1
clone_size: many
cdr3_aa: CASRAAGTPFNTEAFF
cdr3_nt: TGTGCCAGCAGGGCCGCCGGGACTCCCTTTAACACTGAAGCTTTCTTT

j_call: TRBJ2-3
d_call: NA
v_call: TRBV11-2
clone_size: many
cdr3_aa: CAGSLDLAGFNSTDTQYF
cdr3_nt: TGTGCCGGCAGCTTAGATTTGGCGGGATTTAATAGCACAGATACGCAGTATTTC

j_call: TRBJ2-3
d_call: NA
v_call: TRBV6-1
clone_size: few
cdr3_aa: CASAELGGVADTQYF
cdr3_nt: TGTGCCAGCGCGGAGTTGGGAGGTGTGGCAGATACGCAGTATTTT

j_call: TRBJ2-7
d_call: NA
v_call: TRBV30
clone_size: NA
cdr3_aa: CAWSPHLAEQYF
cdr3_nt: TGTGCCTGGAGTCCTCACCTGGCCGAGCAGTACTTC

j_call: TRBJ2-1
d_call: TRBD1
v_call: TRBV6-2/TRBV6-3
clone_size: NA
cdr3_aa: CASRHGTGARNEQFF
cdr3_nt: TGTGCCAGCAGGCACGGGACAGGAGCTCGCAATGAGCAGTTCTTC

j_call: TRBJ2-5
d_call: TRBD2
v_call: TRBV12-3/TRBV12-4
clone_size: NA
cdr3_aa: CASSYPSGSLETQYF
cdr3_nt: TGTGCCAGCAGTTATCCTAGCGGGAGTTTAGAGACCCAGTACTTC

j_call: TRBJ2-1
d_call: TRBD2
v_call: TRBV6-1
clone_size: many
cdr3_aa: CASSELAGGPNEQFF
cdr3_nt: TGTGCCAGCAGTGAACTAGCGGGAGGGCCCAATGAGCAGTTCTTC

j_call: TRBJ2-3
d_call: NA
v_call: TRBV20-1
clone_size: NA
cdr3_aa: CSASTTSDTQYF
cdr3_nt: TGCAGTGCCTCCACTACCTCAGATACGCAGTATTTT

j_call: TRBJ2-1
d_call: TRBD2
v_call: TRBV10-3
clone_size: few
cdr3_aa: CAISELAGALSNEQFF
cdr3_nt: TGTGCCATCAGTGAGTTAGCGGGAGCATTATCCAATGAGCAGTTCTTC

j_call: TRBJ1-3
d_call: NA
v_call: TRBV12-3/TRBV12-4
clone_size: many
cdr3_aa: CASSLARDTIYF
cdr3_nt: TGTGCCAGCAGTTTGGCCCGGGACACCATATATTTT

j_call: TRBJ1-2
d_call: NA
v_call: TRBV6-2/TRBV6-3
clone_size: NA
cdr3_aa: CASSFIGSLGYTF
cdr3_nt: TGTGCCAGCAGTTTCATAGGCTCCCTTGGCTACACCTTC